Listed below are T cell receptor beta chains from one sample, sequenced in a study of T cell responses to AZD1222 COVID-19 vaccine. The protocol was immunoSEQ multiplex PCR, while the TCRdb copy is restricted to in-frame clones and leaves out a portion. Of over 100,000 clones listed, approximately 85% were seen once; the top ten hold around 7.9%. The source was peripheral blood, collected 28 days after the second dose of the MenACWY control vaccine. The receptors originated from an adult who received the MenACWY meningococcal vaccine as a control. Each CDR3 is given with its conserved first and last residue. Each record gives: D gene, J gene, clone size, V gene, CDR3 protein, CDR3 DNA. The D gene is left open where the match is weak. Clone size is given for some rows only: seen once, a few or many times, or a class if the clone is expanded.

>TRBD1|TRBJ1-2|-|TRBV5-1
CASSSGQGGYYGYTF
TGCGCCAGCAGCTCCGGACAGGGGGGGTACTATGGCTACACCTTC
>-|TRBJ2-3|-|TRBV19
CASSIGKFHPYF
TGTGCCAGTAGTATTGGCAAATTCCATCCGTATTTT
>-|TRBJ1-4|-|TRBV30
CAWSVPGLGEKLFF
TGTGCCTGGAGTGTACCCGGACTTGGTGAAAAACTGTTTTTT
>-|TRBJ2-3|-|TRBV7-9
CASSFFSTDTQYF
TGTGCCAGCAGCTTCTTTAGCACAGATACGCAGTATTTT
>-|TRBJ1-2|-|TRBV24-1
CATSAGVGGYTF
TGTGCCACCAGTGCCGGGGTCGGTGGCTACACCTTC
>-|TRBJ1-5|few|TRBV28
CASSLMGFQPQHF
TGTGCCAGCAGTTTAATGGGTTTCCAGCCCCAGCATTTT
>-|TRBJ1-2|few|TRBV3-1/TRBV3-2
CASSQVRAGGYTF
TGTGCCAGCAGCCAAGTCAGGGCTGGTGGCTACACCTTC
>-|TRBJ1-2|-|TRBV2
CASSQGSSYTF
TGTGCCAGCAGCCAGGGGAGCTCTTACACCTTC
>-|TRBJ1-4|-|TRBV19
CASSVGEKLFF
TGTGCCAGTAGTGTCGGTGAAAAACTGTTTTTT
>-|TRBJ1-2|-|TRBV5-6
CASSVYGTKTNYGYTF
TGTGCCAGCAGCGTATACGGGACGAAAACTAACTATGGCTACACCTTC
>-|TRBJ2-6|-|TRBV4-1
CASSQVDLKTQVSGANVLTF
TGCGCCAGCAGCCAAGTTGATCTCAAGACACAGGTCTCTGGGGCCAACGTCCTGACTTTC
>-|TRBJ1-2|-|TRBV27
CASSLGPLGGYTF
TGTGCCAGCAGTTTGGGGCCCTTAGGGGGCTACACCTTC
>-|TRBJ2-7|few|TRBV7-9
CASSVTVSYEQYF
TGTGCCAGCAGCGTAACAGTTTCCTACGAGCAGTACTTC
>-|TRBJ1-1|-|TRBV11-3
CASSPTGRRAFF
TGTGCCAGCAGCCCCACGGGTCGGCGGGCTTTCTTT
>-|TRBJ1-1|-|TRBV19
CASTLFGGGTEAFF
TGTGCCAGTACCCTCTTTGGGGGTGGAACTGAAGCTTTCTTT
>-|TRBJ2-5|-|TRBV4-2
CASSQGQETQYF
TGTGCCAGCAGCCAAGGGCAAGAGACCCAGTACTTC
>TRBD1|TRBJ1-5|-|TRBV2
CASSVDRVSAAQHF
TGTGCCAGCAGCGTTGACAGGGTATCCGCAGCCCAGCATTTT
>-|TRBJ1-2|few|TRBV7-6
CASSPRGERYTF
TGTGCCAGCAGCCCCCGAGGGGAGCGGTACACCTTC
>-|TRBJ1-1|-|TRBV4-1
CASSQGGTAFGYTEAFF
TGCGCCAGCAGCCAAGGCGGGACGGCTTTTGGGTACACTGAAGCTTTCTTT
>-|TRBJ1-1|-|TRBV19
CASSIRGANTEAFF
TGTGCCAGTAGTATAAGAGGGGCCAACACTGAAGCTTTCTTT
>-|TRBJ1-6|-|TRBV19
CASSIQGRESPLHF
TGTGCCAGTAGTATACAGGGGCGCGAATCACCCCTCCACTTT
>TRBD1|TRBJ1-2|few|TRBV5-1
CASSLSDRGHDYGYTF
TGCGCCAGCAGCTTGTCCGACAGGGGGCACGACTATGGCTACACCTTC
>-|TRBJ2-3|-|TRBV5-1
CASSLGQGLNTQYF
TGCGCCAGCAGCTTGGGGCAGGGGTTGAATACGCAGTATTTT
>-|TRBJ2-5|-|TRBV5-1
CASSLAVLMAGQETQYF
TGCGCCAGCAGCTTGGCGGTCCTTATGGCGGGGCAAGAGACCCAGTACTTC
>-|TRBJ2-2|-|TRBV27
CASSSIALGGNTGELFF
TGTGCCAGCAGTTCCATCGCCCTCGGGGGAAACACCGGGGAGCTGTTTTTT
>TRBD1|TRBJ2-3|-|TRBV19
CASSTQQGLVGYTQYF
TGTGCCAGTAGTACCCAACAGGGGCTGGTGGGGTATACGCAGTATTTT
>TRBD2|TRBJ2-2|-|TRBV10-3
CAIRSGTSGNTGELFF
TGTGCCATCAGATCCGGGACTAGCGGTAACACCGGGGAGCTGTTTTTT
>TRBD2|TRBJ2-1|-|TRBV18
CASSPTSGGSYNEQFF
TGTGCCAGCTCACCAACAAGCGGGGGTTCCTACAATGAGCAGTTCTTC
>TRBD1|TRBJ1-6|-|TRBV5-1
CASSGDRGYDSPLHF
TGCGCCAGCAGCGGCGACAGGGGTTACGATTCACCCCTCCACTTT
>TRBD1|TRBJ1-2|-|TRBV6-1
CASSEVWHRGDYGYTF
TGTGCCAGCAGTGAAGTTTGGCACAGGGGGGACTATGGCTACACCTTC
>-|TRBJ2-7|-|TRBV5-4
CASSLDTGFYEQYF
TGTGCCAGCAGCTTGGATACGGGTTTCTACGAGCAGTACTTC
>-|TRBJ1-1|-|TRBV5-4
CASSSFQANTEAFF
TGTGCCAGCAGCTCATTCCAGGCGAACACTGAAGCTTTCTTT
>-|TRBJ1-1|-|TRBV2
CASSEVSQGGTEAFF
TGTGCCAGCAGTGAAGTATCACAGGGTGGCACTGAAGCTTTCTTT
>-|TRBJ2-2|-|TRBV4-3
CASSPNWANTGELFF
TGCGCCAGCAGCCCAAATTGGGCGAACACCGGGGAGCTGTTTTTT
>-|TRBJ2-7|-|TRBV24-1
CATSASGSKQYF
TGTGCCACCAGTGCCTCCGGGAGCAAGCAGTACTTC
>TRBD1|TRBJ2-1|-|TRBV18
CASSPLGQRNNEQFF
TGTGCCAGCTCACCACTGGGACAGAGAAACAATGAGCAGTTCTTC
>TRBD2|TRBJ2-1|-|TRBV6-6
CASSPAPGKRGDNNEQFF
TGTGCCAGCAGTCCCGCACCGGGGAAGCGGGGGGATAACAATGAGCAGTTCTTC
>-|TRBJ1-5|-|TRBV7-9
CASSPGTSRGNQPQHF
TGTGCCAGCAGCCCCGGGACCTCGCGTGGCAATCAGCCCCAGCATTTT
>-|TRBJ2-2|-|TRBV5-1
CASSRGDGATGELFF
TGCGCCAGCAGCCGTGGGGACGGAGCCACCGGGGAGCTGTTTTTT
>TRBD1|TRBJ2-1|-|TRBV24-1
CATSDFDRAYNEQFF
TGTGCCACCAGTGATTTCGACAGGGCCTACAATGAGCAGTTCTTC
>-|TRBJ1-2|-|TRBV27
CASSSAGRDDYGYTF
TGTGCCAGCAGTTCCGCAGGCAGGGACGACTATGGCTACACCTTC
>TRBD1|TRBJ2-3|-|TRBV28
CASSLYPGTGGLTDTQYF
TGTGCCAGCAGTTTATACCCTGGGACAGGGGGCTTGACAGATACGCAGTATTTT
>TRBD2|TRBJ2-7|-|TRBV27
CASKMALAGSTYEQYF
TGTGCCAGCAAAATGGCGCTAGCGGGATCTACTTACGAGCAGTACTTC
>-|TRBJ1-4|-|TRBV7-2
CASSLAGTYEKLFF
TGTGCCAGCAGCTTGGCAGGGACCTATGAAAAACTGTTTTTT